This T cell receptor (beta chain) was sequenced in a study of beta chain features in type 1 diabetes. General observations from the study: TCRB CDR3s were moderately but significantly shorter in Type 1 diabetes patients in all four CD4+ subsets.

This clone was counted between two and nine times. Its specificity is unknown. The CDR3 extends over 16 amino acids. Per germline, CDR1 SGDLS and CDR2 YYNGEE. The ends were cut back, 4 bases at V and 0 bases at J, with 13 bases in the middle. Investigators reverse transcribed all isolated RNA, so they sequenced expressed TCRB transcripts. Assay: immunoSEQ multiplex PCR; the TCRdb copy retains only in-frame clones and omits some. The sample has 300,000 to 400,000 clones, 8.5% to 10% seen once. Sequenced: central memory CD4+ T cells from blood. The J gene is TRBJ1-4, the V gene TRBV9, with D tentatively TRBD1 (6 bases). The TCR sequence derives from a man younger than 45 with type 1 diabetes. The CDR3 sequence: CASSPTRTATNEKLFF. The CDR3 nucleotides read TGTGCCAGCAGCCCGACACGGACAGCAACTAATGAAAAACTGTTTTTT.